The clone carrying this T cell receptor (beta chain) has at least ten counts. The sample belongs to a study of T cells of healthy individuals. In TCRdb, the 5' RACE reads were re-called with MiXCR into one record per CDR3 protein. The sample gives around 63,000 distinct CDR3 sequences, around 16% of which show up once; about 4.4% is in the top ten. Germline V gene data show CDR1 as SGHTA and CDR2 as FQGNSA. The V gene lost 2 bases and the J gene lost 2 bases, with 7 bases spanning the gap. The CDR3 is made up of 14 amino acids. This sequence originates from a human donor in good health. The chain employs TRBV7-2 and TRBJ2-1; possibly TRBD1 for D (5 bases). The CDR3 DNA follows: TGTGCCAGCAGCTTAAGGGGCACCTACAATGAGCAGTTCTTC. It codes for CASSLRGTYNEQFF.